This T cell receptor (beta chain) came from a study of blood T cell repertoires in COVID-19. Across the whole study: Sites across the United States, Italy and Spain contributed samples from acute and convalescent COVID-19.

Germline V lookup: CDR1 SGHRS, CDR2 YFSETQ. The junction had 10 bases not matched to a gene; V was cut back by 6 bases and J by 1 base. The CDR3 length is 17 residues. In the original analysis: Estimates of nucleated cell counts were drawn from the amplification of reference gene primers. Assay: immunoSEQ multiplex PCR; the TCRdb copy retains only in-frame clones and omits some. D and trimming come from the DNA, and the V and J calls and clone size come from that table. The sample includes 250,000 or so clones, roughly four fifths seen only once; the top ten take roughly 3.1%. Cohorts were assigned according to the clinical history that participants reported. In Cohort 3, a recovered donor had either two negative PCRs, clearance, or symptom resolution.

The rearrangement links TRBV5-1 to TRBJ2-2; 9 nucleotides line up with TRBD2. The sequence was obtained from a man between 50 and 59 years old who had recovered from COVID-19. Sequencing input: PBMCs or T cells enriched from blood (not recorded which). The CDR3 nucleotides read TGCGCCAGCACGGCGCGCGGCGGGAGGGTGAACACCGGGGAGCTGTTTTTT. Translating it yields CASTARGGRVNTGELFF.